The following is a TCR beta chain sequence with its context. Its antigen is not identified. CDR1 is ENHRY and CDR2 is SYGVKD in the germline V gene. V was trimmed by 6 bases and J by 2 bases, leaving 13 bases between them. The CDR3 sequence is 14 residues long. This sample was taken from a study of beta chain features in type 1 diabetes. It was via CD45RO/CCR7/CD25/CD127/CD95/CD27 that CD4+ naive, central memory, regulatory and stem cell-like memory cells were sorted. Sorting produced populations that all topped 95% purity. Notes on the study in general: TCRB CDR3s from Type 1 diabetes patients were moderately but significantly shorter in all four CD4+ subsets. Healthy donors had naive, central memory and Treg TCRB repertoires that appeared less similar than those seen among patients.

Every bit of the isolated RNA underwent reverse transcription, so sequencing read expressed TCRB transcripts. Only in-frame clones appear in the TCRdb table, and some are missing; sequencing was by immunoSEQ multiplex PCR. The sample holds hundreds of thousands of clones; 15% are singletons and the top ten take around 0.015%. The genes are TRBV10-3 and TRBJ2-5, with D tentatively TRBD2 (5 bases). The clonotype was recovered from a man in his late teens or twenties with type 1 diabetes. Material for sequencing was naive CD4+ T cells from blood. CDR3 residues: CAISSGTTQETQYF. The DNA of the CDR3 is TGTGCCATCAGCAGCGGAACCACTCAAGAGACCCAGTACTTC.